A selection of T cell receptor beta chains follows, all from one sample in a study of T cell responses to AZD1222 COVID-19 vaccine. Assay: immunoSEQ multiplex PCR; the TCRdb copy retains only in-frame clones and omits some. The table records about 100,000 clones, approximately 91% of them present only once. The starting material was peripheral blood, obtained on day 0 of AZD1222 vaccination. These receptors were obtained from an adult in good health. CDR3s include the opening cysteine and the closing phenylalanine or tryptophan. Fields, in order: clone size, CDR3 length, J gene, V gene, D gene, CDR3 DNA, CDR3 protein. D genes are given only for firm matches. Rows may omit the clone size; those that give it use once, few, many or a size class.

clone size: .; CDR3 length: 16; J gene: TRBJ1-1; V gene: TRBV18; D gene: TRBD1; CDR3 DNA: TGTGCCAGCTCACCACAGACAGGGGGCCGGAACACTGAAGCTTTCTTT; CDR3 protein: CASSPQTGGRNTEAFF
clone size: .; CDR3 length: 15; J gene: TRBJ1-2; V gene: TRBV4-1; D gene: .; CDR3 DNA: TGCGCCAGCAGCCAAGTAGCCCACGGCGGCTATGGCTACACCTTC; CDR3 protein: CASSQVAHGGYGYTF
clone size: once; CDR3 length: 14; J gene: TRBJ2-7; V gene: TRBV19; D gene: TRBD1; CDR3 DNA: TGTGCCAGTAGTAAACAGGGGGCTTTCCACGAGCAGTACTTC; CDR3 protein: CASSKQGAFHEQYF
clone size: .; CDR3 length: 14; J gene: TRBJ1-4; V gene: TRBV28; D gene: .; CDR3 DNA: TGTGCCAGCAGCCGGGAAGGCTCTAATGAAAAACTGTTTTTT; CDR3 protein: CASSREGSNEKLFF
clone size: once; CDR3 length: 15; J gene: TRBJ1-6; V gene: TRBV12-2; D gene: .; CDR3 DNA: TGTGCAAGTCGCTTCGGGAGCTCCTATAATTCACCCCTCCACTTT; CDR3 protein: CASRFGSSYNSPLHF
clone size: .; CDR3 length: 14; J gene: TRBJ2-1; V gene: TRBV29-1; D gene: .; CDR3 DNA: TGCAGCGTTGATTATGGGGGAGAGGGAGATGAGCAGTTCTTC; CDR3 protein: CSVDYGGEGDEQFF
clone size: .; CDR3 length: 16; J gene: TRBJ2-5; V gene: TRBV19; D gene: .; CDR3 DNA: TGTGCCAGTAGTATAGAGGATCTAGGGGGTCAGGAGACCCAGTACTTC; CDR3 protein: CASSIEDLGGQETQYF
clone size: .; CDR3 length: 14; J gene: TRBJ2-7; V gene: TRBV3-1/TRBV3-2; D gene: TRBD2; CDR3 DNA: TGTGCCAGCAGCGCCAGCGGGAGAGGATACGAGCAGTACTTC; CDR3 protein: CASSASGRGYEQYF
clone size: .; CDR3 length: 15; J gene: TRBJ1-3; V gene: TRBV6-5; D gene: .; CDR3 DNA: TGTGCCAGCAGTTACGGGGCAGGGGCTGGAAACACCATATATTTT; CDR3 protein: CASSYGAGAGNTIYF
clone size: .; CDR3 length: 17; J gene: TRBJ2-3; V gene: TRBV28; D gene: TRBD1; CDR3 DNA: TGTGCCAGCAGTTTGCAATTCAGGGGGCTAAATGGAGATACGCAGTATTTT; CDR3 protein: CASSLQFRGLNGDTQYF
clone size: .; CDR3 length: 15; J gene: TRBJ2-2; V gene: TRBV18; D gene: .; CDR3 DNA: TGTGCCAGCTCACCACGCTACGGGAACACCGGGGAGCTGTTTTTT; CDR3 protein: CASSPRYGNTGELFF
clone size: .; CDR3 length: 13; J gene: TRBJ2-3; V gene: TRBV7-2; D gene: TRBD1; CDR3 DNA: TGTGCCAGCAGCATTGACAGGGGAAATACGCAGTATTTT; CDR3 protein: CASSIDRGNTQYF
clone size: .; CDR3 length: 15; J gene: TRBJ1-2; V gene: TRBV28; D gene: .; CDR3 DNA: TGTGCCAGCAGTTTTCCCGGGGGGCCAATTACGGGTTACACCTTC; CDR3 protein: CASSFPGGPITGYTF
clone size: .; CDR3 length: 15; J gene: TRBJ2-3; V gene: TRBV27; D gene: TRBD1; CDR3 DNA: TGTGCCAGCAGGCCTGGGACAGGGAGTTTCGATACGCAGTATTTT; CDR3 protein: CASRPGTGSFDTQYF
clone size: .; CDR3 length: 13; J gene: TRBJ2-7; V gene: TRBV11-3; D gene: .; CDR3 DNA: TGTGCCAGCAGCCCCCCGGGGGTCTACGAGCAGTACTTC; CDR3 protein: CASSPPGVYEQYF
clone size: .; CDR3 length: 22; J gene: TRBJ2-2; V gene: TRBV24-1; D gene: TRBD2; CDR3 DNA: TGTGCCACCAGTGATTTGCCCCGGAAAAGAACTAGCGGTGGAGGGGTGTCCGGGGAGCTGTTTTTT; CDR3 protein: CATSDLPRKRTSGGGVSGELFF
clone size: once; CDR3 length: 16; J gene: TRBJ2-3; V gene: TRBV13; D gene: .; CDR3 DNA: TGTGCCAGCAGCTTAAAGCAGGGCCTTCGCACAGATACGCAGTATTTT; CDR3 protein: CASSLKQGLRTDTQYF
clone size: .; CDR3 length: 20; J gene: TRBJ2-2; V gene: TRBV9; D gene: TRBD2; CDR3 DNA: TGTGCCAGCAGCGTAGCTTTCGCTGGAGGGAGCGGGGGGGTCACCGGGGAGCTGTTTTTT; CDR3 protein: CASSVAFAGGSGGVTGELFF
clone size: .; CDR3 length: 11; J gene: TRBJ2-3; V gene: TRBV28; D gene: .; CDR3 DNA: TGTGCCAGCAGTTTAGGGCCGCGAAAGTATTTT; CDR3 protein: CASSLGPRKYF
clone size: .; CDR3 length: 18; J gene: TRBJ2-1; V gene: TRBV5-1; D gene: TRBD2; CDR3 DNA: TGCGCCAGCAGCCGCAGTCCCGGGACTAGCGGGAGGAGAAATGAGCAGTTCTTC; CDR3 protein: CASSRSPGTSGRRNEQFF
clone size: .; CDR3 length: 12; J gene: TRBJ2-7; V gene: TRBV11-1; D gene: TRBD1; CDR3 DNA: TGTGCCAGCAGCCTACAGGGGTACGAGCAGTACTTC; CDR3 protein: CASSLQGYEQYF
clone size: .; CDR3 length: 15; J gene: TRBJ1-6; V gene: TRBV19; D gene: .; CDR3 DNA: TGTGCCAGTAGTGCCTGGGATGGGCGAGGGTCACCCCTCCACTTT; CDR3 protein: CASSAWDGRGSPLHF
clone size: .; CDR3 length: 15; J gene: TRBJ1-4; V gene: TRBV11-3; D gene: .; CDR3 DNA: TGTGCCAGCAGCTCCCTCCCCGGGCGGGATGAAAAACTGTTTTTT; CDR3 protein: CASSSLPGRDEKLFF
clone size: .; CDR3 length: 14; J gene: TRBJ1-5; V gene: TRBV3-1/TRBV3-2; D gene: TRBD1; CDR3 DNA: TGTGCCAGCAGCCTGGGACAGCGAGGGCAGCCCCAGCATTTT; CDR3 protein: CASSLGQRGQPQHF
clone size: .; CDR3 length: 13; J gene: TRBJ1-2; V gene: TRBV5-3; D gene: .; CDR3 DNA: TGTGCCAGAAGCTTGGCAGGGTCGGTTGGCTACACCTTC; CDR3 protein: CARSLAGSVGYTF
clone size: .; CDR3 length: 10; J gene: TRBJ1-2; V gene: TRBV10-1; D gene: .; CDR3 DNA: TGCGCCAGCAGTGAGAGGCTCTGCACCTTC; CDR3 protein: CASSERLCTF
clone size: .; CDR3 length: 15; J gene: TRBJ2-7; V gene: TRBV5-5; D gene: TRBD2; CDR3 DNA: TGTGCCAGCAGCCGAGGGACTAGCTCCGTCTACGAGCAGTACTTC; CDR3 protein: CASSRGTSSVYEQYF
clone size: .; CDR3 length: 12; J gene: TRBJ2-6; V gene: TRBV2; D gene: .; CDR3 DNA: TGTGCCAGCGGGCCCCAAATAAACGTCCTGACTTTC; CDR3 protein: CASGPQINVLTF
clone size: .; CDR3 length: 14; J gene: TRBJ1-4; V gene: TRBV4-2; D gene: TRBD1; CDR3 DNA: TGTGCCAGCAGCCCAGGGACAGGGGATGAAAAACTGTTTTTT; CDR3 protein: CASSPGTGDEKLFF
clone size: .; CDR3 length: 13; J gene: TRBJ1-1; V gene: TRBV7-9; D gene: .; CDR3 DNA: TGTGCCAGCAGCTTAGGAGACGGCACTGAAGCTTTCTTT; CDR3 protein: CASSLGDGTEAFF
clone size: .; CDR3 length: 15; J gene: TRBJ2-3; V gene: TRBV7-6; D gene: TRBD1; CDR3 DNA: TGTGCCAGCAGCTATAGACAGGGGTCCACAGATACGCAGTATTTT; CDR3 protein: CASSYRQGSTDTQYF
clone size: .; CDR3 length: 15; J gene: TRBJ2-7; V gene: TRBV27; D gene: .; CDR3 DNA: TGTGCCAGCAGTTTGTTCGCGGAGAGCTCCTACGAGCAGTACTTC; CDR3 protein: CASSLFAESSYEQYF
clone size: once; CDR3 length: 16; J gene: TRBJ1-1; V gene: TRBV4-1; D gene: .; CDR3 DNA: TGCGCCAGCAGCCAAGCAATAAGCAGGAAGAACACTGAAGCTTTCTTT; CDR3 protein: CASSQAISRKNTEAFF
clone size: .; CDR3 length: 12; J gene: TRBJ2-7; V gene: TRBV14; D gene: .; CDR3 DNA: TGTGCCAGCAGCCAAGCCTTCTACGAGCAGTACTTC; CDR3 protein: CASSQAFYEQYF
clone size: .; CDR3 length: 16; J gene: TRBJ2-7; V gene: TRBV4-2; D gene: TRBD2; CDR3 DNA: TGTGCCAGCAGCCAAGGGGGGAACGGGAGGGCCGGCGAGCAGTACTTC; CDR3 protein: CASSQGGNGRAGEQYF
clone size: .; CDR3 length: 13; J gene: TRBJ1-2; V gene: TRBV12-3/TRBV12-4; D gene: TRBD1; CDR3 DNA: TGTGCCAGCAGGCCCCATGGGACAGGGAGATTACTATTC; CDR3 protein: CASRPHGTGRLLF
clone size: .; CDR3 length: 16; J gene: TRBJ2-2; V gene: TRBV5-1; D gene: .; CDR3 DNA: TGCGCCAGCAGCAACTGGGGGCAGGGGAGCACCGGGGAGCTGTTTTTT; CDR3 protein: CASSNWGQGSTGELFF
clone size: once; CDR3 length: 16; J gene: TRBJ2-1; V gene: TRBV5-1; D gene: TRBD2; CDR3 DNA: TGCGCCAGCAGCTCGACTAGCGGGAGATGGGGGAATGAGCAGTTCTTC; CDR3 protein: CASSSTSGRWGNEQFF